This paragraph reports one T cell receptor (beta chain). The sample originates from a study of OX40 agonist ivuxolimab in advanced cancers. Across the study: Six ivuxolimab dose levels, 0.01 to 10 mg/kg, were given intravenously every 2 weeks. Enrollees could have had prior anti-PD-1, anti-PD-L1 or anti-CTLA-4 therapy, which over 35% had received. Partial responses occurred in Three dose-escalation patients, one with hepatocellular carcinoma and two with cutaneous melanoma.

The CDR3 totals 12 residues. The germline V gene encodes CDR1 SQVTM and CDR2 ANQGSEA. V dropped 7 bases and J dropped 7; count of bases not matched to a gene: 5. Clones were sequenced by immunoSEQ multiplex PCR, and TCRdb holds only the in-frame ones, with some missing. The data show some 45,000 clones, with 75% to 90% seen just once and approximately 5% held by the top ten. This sequence was found in an adult with an advanced solid tumor such as melanoma, head and neck, liver or kidney cancer. This chain uses TRBV29-1 with TRBJ1-5; 9 bases match TRBD1. The sample was CD4+ or CD8+ T cells sorted from blood, taken in a trial of the OX40 agonist ivuxolimab. Here the CDR3 DNA reads TGCAGCGACGACAGGGGGGGCCAGCCCCAGCATTTT. Amino acids: CSDDRGGQPQHF.